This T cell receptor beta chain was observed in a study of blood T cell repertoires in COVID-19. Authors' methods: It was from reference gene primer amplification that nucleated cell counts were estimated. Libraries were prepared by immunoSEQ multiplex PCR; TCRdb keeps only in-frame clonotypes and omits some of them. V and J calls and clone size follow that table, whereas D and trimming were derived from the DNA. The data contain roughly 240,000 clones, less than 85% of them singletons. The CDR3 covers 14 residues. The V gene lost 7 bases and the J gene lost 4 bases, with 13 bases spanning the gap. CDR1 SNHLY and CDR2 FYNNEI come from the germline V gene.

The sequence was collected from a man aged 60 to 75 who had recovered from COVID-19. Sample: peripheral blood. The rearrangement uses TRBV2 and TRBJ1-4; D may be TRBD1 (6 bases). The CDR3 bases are TGTGCCAGCAAGACGGGACACATTAATGAAAAACTGTTTTTT. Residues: CASKTGHINEKLFF.